This T cell receptor beta chain was captured in a study of T-cell memory formation after mild COVID-19. It was 5'RACE with constant-segment primers that produced the TCR alpha and TCR beta cDNA libraries, which carried sample barcodes and UMIs. MiXCR was run by TCRdb on the 5' RACE reads, yielding one entry per CDR3 protein. This table holds some 120,000 distinct CDR3 sequences, roughly 15% found once. Worth noting for this clonotype: Its antigen remains unidentified.

The CDR3 loop spans 15 amino acids. Germline CDR1 and CDR2: SNHLY and FYNNEI. The junction had 9 bases not matched to a gene; V was cut back by 3 bases and J by 5 bases. Study-level findings and limits: Detection of some responders pre-infection suggested pre-existing cross-reactive memory T cells participated. CD4+ clones that contracted lay mainly in CM and EM; CD8+ ones lay in EMRA.

This sequence joins TRBV2 and TRBJ2-5; 7 positions agree with TRBD2. The receptor was derived from an adult woman who had mild COVID-19 (a few samples of this study predate the infection). Cell type and time point are not known. Sequencing was done on a sample of PBMCs or a T cell subset sorted from them (not recorded which). CDR3 sequence reads: CASSDRAGRGETQYF. CDR3 sequence (DNA): TGTGCCAGCAGTGACCGGGCGGGGAGGGGTGAGACCCAGTACTTC.